This TCR beta chain was retrieved from a study of blood T cell repertoires in COVID-19. Profiled with immunoSEQ multiplex PCR; TCRdb holds only in-frame clones, not every one. The table has about 150,000 clones, roughly 79% seen once; the top ten hold around 8%. Looked up from germline, CDR1 is SGHRS and CDR2 is YFSETQ. V lost 4 bases and J lost 6, with 7 bases in between. The CDR3 covers 11 residues. Input material: peripheral blood. The sequence came from a woman aged 55-69 years with active or convalescent COVID-19. The chain employs TRBV5-1 and TRBJ1-2, with D unresolved. CDR3 in DNA: TGCGCCAGCAGCCATCGAGATGGCTACACCTTC. It yields the protein CASSHRDGYTF.